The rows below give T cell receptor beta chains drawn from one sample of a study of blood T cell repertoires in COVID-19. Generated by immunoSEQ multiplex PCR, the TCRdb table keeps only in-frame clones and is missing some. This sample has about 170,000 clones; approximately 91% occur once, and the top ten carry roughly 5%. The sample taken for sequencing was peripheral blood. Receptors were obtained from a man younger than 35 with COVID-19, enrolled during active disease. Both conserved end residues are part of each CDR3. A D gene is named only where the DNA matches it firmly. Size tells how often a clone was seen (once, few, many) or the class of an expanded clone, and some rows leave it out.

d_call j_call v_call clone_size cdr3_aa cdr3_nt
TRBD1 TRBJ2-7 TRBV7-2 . CASSRFPGQGYEQYF TGTGCCAGCAGTCGGTTTCCGGGACAGGGCTACGAGCAGTACTTC
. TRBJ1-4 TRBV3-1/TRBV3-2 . CASSQEFQVNEKLLF TGTGCCAGCAGCCAAGAGTTCCAGGTTAATGAAAAACTGCTTTTT
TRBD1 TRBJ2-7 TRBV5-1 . CASSGGDRANEQYF TGCGCCAGCAGCGGGGGGGACAGGGCCAACGAGCAGTACTTC
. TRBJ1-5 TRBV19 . CATRARQHGNQPQHF TGTGCCACGAGGGCAAGGCAGCACGGCAATCAGCCCCAGCATTTT
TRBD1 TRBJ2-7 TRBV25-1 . CASSEFGQGAKGQYF TGTGCCAGCAGTGAATTTGGTCAGGGGGCGAAAGGGCAGTACTTC
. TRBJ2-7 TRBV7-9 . CASSFHAVYILHCYEQYF TGTGCCAGCAGCTTTCATGCGGTCTACATACTCCACTGCTACGAGCAGTACTTC
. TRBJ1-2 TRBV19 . CASSFQGTHYGYTF TGTGCCAGTAGTTTCCAGGGGACGCACTATGGCTACACCTTC
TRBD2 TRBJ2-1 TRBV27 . CASSYNSGRFNEQFF TGTGCCAGCAGTTATAATAGCGGGAGGTTCAATGAGCAGTTCTTC
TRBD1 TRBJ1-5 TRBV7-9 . CAVSPGTGINQPQHF TGTGCTGTCAGTCCCGGGACAGGGATAAATCAGCCCCAGCATTTT
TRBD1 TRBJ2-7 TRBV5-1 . CASSGTGSTYEQYF TGCGCCAGCAGCGGGACAGGGAGTACCTACGAGCAGTACTTC
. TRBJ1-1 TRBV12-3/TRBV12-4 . CASSLGVNTEAFF TGTGCCAGCAGTTTGGGAGTGAACACTGAAGCTTTCTTT
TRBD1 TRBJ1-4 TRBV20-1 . CTGGQGGKLLF TGCACCGGGGGACAGGGGGGAAAACTGCTTTTT
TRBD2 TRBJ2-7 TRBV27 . CASSQTARTSSSYEQYF TGTGCCAGCAGTCAAACGGCTAGGACTAGTTCCTCCTACGAGCAGTACTTC
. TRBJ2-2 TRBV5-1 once CASSDRRTNTGELFF TGCGCCAGCAGCGACAGACGGACGAACACCGGGGAGCTGTTTTTT
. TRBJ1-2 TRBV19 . CASSLRDTFHYGYTF TGTGCCAGTAGTCTCCGGGACACCTTTCACTATGGCTACACCTTC
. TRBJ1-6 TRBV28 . CASSLSNSPLHF TGTGCCAGCAGTTTGAGTAATTCACCCCTCCACTTT
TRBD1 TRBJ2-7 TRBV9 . CASSVGLGLFDRGPYEQYF TGTGCCAGCAGCGTAGGTCTTGGGCTCTTCGACAGGGGACCCTACGAGCAGTACTTC
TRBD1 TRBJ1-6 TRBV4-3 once CASGRGLYNSPLHF TGCGCCAGTGGCAGGGGGCTTTATAATTCACCCCTCCACTTT
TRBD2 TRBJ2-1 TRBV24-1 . CATGGLASSDNEQFF TGTGCCACCGGGGGACTAGCGAGTTCCGACAATGAGCAGTTCTTC
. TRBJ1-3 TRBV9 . CASSAGSSGNTIYF TGTGCCAGCAGCGCGGGTAGCTCTGGAAACACCATATATTTT
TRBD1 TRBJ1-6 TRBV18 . CASSPGQGSRSPLHF TGTGCCAGCTCACCCGGACAGGGGTCGCGCTCACCCCTCCACTTT
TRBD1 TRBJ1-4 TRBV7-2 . CASSLAGGTGKNEKLFF TGTGCCAGCAGCTTAGCCGGGGGGACAGGGAAAAATGAAAAACTGTTTTTT
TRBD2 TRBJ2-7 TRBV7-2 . CASSLAGGYEQYF TGTGCCAGCAGCTTGGCGGGAGGCTACGAGCAGTACTTC
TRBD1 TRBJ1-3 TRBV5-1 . CASSPGQPGNTIYF TGCGCCAGCAGCCCGGGACAGCCTGGAAACACCATATATTTT
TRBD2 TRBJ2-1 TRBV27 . CASSSGRPGSEQFF TGTGCCAGCAGTAGCGGGAGGCCAGGATCGGAGCAGTTCTTC
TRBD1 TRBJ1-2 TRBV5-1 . CASSLRTGESYGYTF TGCGCCAGCAGCTTACGGACAGGGGAGAGCTATGGCTACACCTTC
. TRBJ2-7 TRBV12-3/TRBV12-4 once CASGQLLDEQYF TGTGCCAGCGGGCAATTACTCGACGAGCAGTACTTC
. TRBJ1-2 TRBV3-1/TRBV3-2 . CASSQLAATNYGYTF TGTGCCAGCAGCCAACTCGCAGCGACTAACTATGGCTACACCTTC
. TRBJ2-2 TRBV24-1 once CATSDFGLQGSGELFF TGTGCCACCAGTGATTTTGGCCTCCAGGGGAGCGGGGAGCTGTTTTTT
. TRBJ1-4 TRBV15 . CATSRVADKLLF TGTGCCACCAGCAGAGTTGCGGACAAACTGCTTTTT
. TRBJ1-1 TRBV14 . CASSQGPRLNTEAFF TGTGCCAGCAGCCAAGGGCCGAGGCTGAACACTGAAGCTTTCTTT
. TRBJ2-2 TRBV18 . CASSPRRDLDTGELFF TGTGCCAGCTCACCAAGGCGGGATCTTGACACCGGGGAGCTGTTTTTT
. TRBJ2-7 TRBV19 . CASSFGTFSYEQYF TGTGCCAGTAGTTTCGGGACTTTTTCCTACGAGCAGTACTTC
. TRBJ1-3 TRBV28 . CASSSPGGSSGNTIYF TGTGCCAGCAGTTCCCCGGGAGGGAGCTCTGGAAACACCATATATTTT
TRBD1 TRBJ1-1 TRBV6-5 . CASTWVRQGEAFF TGTGCCAGCACCTGGGTGAGACAGGGTGAAGCTTTCTTT
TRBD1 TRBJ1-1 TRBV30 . CAWSVANRGNTEAFF TGTGCCTGGAGTGTAGCCAACAGGGGCAACACTGAAGCTTTCTTT
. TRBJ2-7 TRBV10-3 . CAISGRGHEQYF TGCGCCATCAGTGGCAGAGGGCACGAGCAGTACTTC
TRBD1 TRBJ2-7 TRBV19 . CASSPQEGATYEQYF TGTGCCAGTAGTCCCCAAGAGGGGGCCACCTACGAGCAGTACTTC
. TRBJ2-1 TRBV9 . CASSLRVMGEQFF TGTGCCAGCAGCCTCCGGGTAATGGGTGAGCAGTTCTTC
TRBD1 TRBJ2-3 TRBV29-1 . CSVGTGGLADTQYF TGCAGCGTCGGGACAGGGGGCTTGGCAGATACGCAGTATTTT
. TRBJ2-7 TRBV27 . CASSSAGEQYF TGTGCCAGCAGCTCTGCGGGAGAGCAGTACTTC
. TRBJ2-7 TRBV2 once CASSKDSLLYEQYF TGTGCCAGCAGTAAGGACTCACTCCTCTACGAGCAGTACTTC
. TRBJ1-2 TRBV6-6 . CASSYSAYGYTF TGTGCCAGCAGTTACTCAGCCTATGGCTACACCTTC
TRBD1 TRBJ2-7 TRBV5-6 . CASSFGTGTYEQYF TGTGCCAGCAGCTTCGGGACAGGTACCTACGAGCAGTACTTC
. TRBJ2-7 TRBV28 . CASSLETSIYEQYF TGTGCCAGCAGTTTAGAGACTAGTATCTACGAGCAGTACTTC